Below, 22 T cell receptor beta chains from the same sample are listed, as sequenced in a study of identical twins. TCRdb ran MiXCR on the 5' RACE reads and lists one entry per CDR3 protein. The table includes 1,800,000 or so distinct CDR3 sequences, under 35% detected once. The material sequenced was cord blood. These receptor sequences come from a newborn girl in good health.

This clonotype was observed a handful of times. This rearrangement joins TRBV27 to TRBJ2-1, with 10 nucleotides matching TRBD2. Trimming removed 2 bases from V and 7 bases from J; junction bases left unmatched: 5. Germline CDR1 and CDR2: MNHEY and SMNVEV (reference sequence). This CDR3 is 15 amino acids long. The CDR3, as DNA: TGTGCCAGCAGTTTACCGGGACTAGCGAGGAATGAGCAGTTCTTC. This translates into CASSLPGLARNEQFF.

This clonotype was counted between two and nine times. The rearrangement links TRBV27 to TRBJ2-3; 8 bases align to TRBD2. Germline CDR1 and CDR2: MNHEY and SMNVEV (reference sequence). This CDR3 region has 15 residues. V was clipped by 3 bases and J by 5 bases; unmatched bases: 7. CDR3 in amino acids: CASSFSGMGGDTQYF. The CDR3 DNA reads as TGTGCCAGCAGTTTTAGCGGGATGGGTGGAGATACGCAGTATTTT.

This clonotype occurred many times. The CDR3 nucleotides read TGTGCCAGCACCTTAAGAGGACCTAACTATGGCTACACCTTC. Translation: CASTLRGPNYGYTF. The genes are TRBV12-3 or TRBV12-4 and TRBJ1-2; no reliable D call. The germline V and J ends were trimmed by 7 bases and 0 bases, with 12 bases remaining between them. The CDR3 has 14 residues.

This clonotype was found a few times. The chain couples TRBV15 to TRBJ1-6; weak D call: TRBD1 (5 bases). Germline V gene data show CDR1 as LNHNV and CDR2 as YYDKDF (reference sequence). The CDR3 loop spans 15 amino acids. V was shortened by 2 bases and J by 9 bases, with 14 bases between the two germline ends. The CDR3: CATSRNRGEGSPLHF. The CDR3 DNA reads as TGTGCCACCAGCAGAAATAGAGGGGAAGGTTCACCCCTCCACTTT. The full variable domain, in which reference TRBV15 and TRBJ1-6 provide the parts outside the CDR3, is DAMVIQNPRYQVTQFGKPVTLSCSQTLNHNVMYWYQQKSSQAPKLLFHYYDKDFNNEADTPDNFQSRRPNTSFCFLDIRSPGLGDTAMYLCATSRNRGEGSPLHFGNGTRLTVT.

About this clonotype: This could be a read error, since a much larger clone is one nucleotide away. The chain couples TRBV4-2 to TRBJ1-2; D not certain. Germline CDR1 LGHNA, CDR2 YNFKEQ. The CDR3 spans 14 residues. Trimming left V 4 bases short and J 4 bases short, with 13 bases between. CDR3 sequence: CASSRDSRSYGYTF. CDR3 nucleotide sequence: TGTGCCAGCAGCCGAGATAGCAGGTCCTATGGCTACACCTTC.

The sample holds many counts of this clonotype. The V call is TRBV4-1, the J call TRBJ2-1, with 12 bases fitting TRBD2. The J segment lost 6 bases and the V segment lost 1 base, leaving 1 base of the junction unmatched. The length of the CDR3 is 15 residues. Germline V gives CDR1 MGHRA, CDR2 YSYEKL. The CDR3 nucleotides are TGCGCCAGCAGCCAAGGACTAGCGGGAGCCAATGAGCAGTTCTTC. This encodes CASSQGLAGANEQFF.

Only a few counts were recorded for this clonotype. The chain is built from TRBV6-5 and TRBJ2-1; 9 nucleotides align to TRBD2. Germline loops: CDR1 MNHEY, CDR2 SVGAGI. With V trimmed by 2 bases and J by 5 bases, 7 bases remained unmatched. The CDR3 totals 16 residues. CDR3 protein: CASSYDGGRAHNEQFF. The CDR3, as DNA: TGTGCCAGCAGTTACGACGGCGGGAGGGCCCACAATGAGCAGTTCTTC.

The chain joins TRBV28 to TRBJ2-7, with TRBD2 matching over 9 bases. V was clipped by 2 bases and J by 2 bases; unmatched bases: 7. CDR1 and CDR2 (germline): MDHEN, SYDVKM. CDR3 length: 16 amino acids. In DNA form, the CDR3 reads TGTGCCAGCAGTTTAGGGACTAGCCCCCTTCCCTACGAGCAGTACTTC. Its protein product is CASSLGTSPLPYEQYF.

This clonotype was seen a few times. J is TRBJ2-5 and V is TRBV4-2; TRBD2 agrees at 8 bases. The CDR3 sequence is 16 residues long. Germline loops: CDR1 LGHNA, CDR2 YNFKEQ. The trim removed 0 bases at V and 8 bases at J, leaving 11 bases unmatched. The CDR3: CASSQDWSGGAATQYF. The CDR3 DNA follows: TGTGCCAGCAGCCAAGACTGGAGCGGGGGCGCCGCCACCCAGTACTTC.

The J gene is TRBJ1-1, the V gene TRBV15; 10 bases are shared with TRBD1. The CDR3 extends over 20 amino acids. Germline loops: CDR1 LNHNV, CDR2 YYDKDF (reference sequence). Trimming at V came to 5 bases and at J to 3 bases, leaving 21 bases not matched to a gene. CDR3 sequence (DNA): TGTGCCACCAGCGGTCCCACAACATGGAGGGGACAGGGGAAATACACTGAAGCTTTCTTT. Translation: CATSGPTTWRGQGKYTEAFF.

J is TRBJ2-3 and V is TRBV6-1; 7 bases are shared with TRBD2. The CDR3 loop spans 20 amino acids. Per the germline V gene, CDR1 is MNHNS and CDR2 is SASEGT. The J segment lost 0 bases and the V segment lost 2 bases, leaving 17 bases of the junction unmatched. CDR3 protein: CASSERPSPPLATSTDTQYF. The CDR3 DNA sequence: TGTGCCAGCAGTGAACGCCCCTCTCCGCCACTAGCGACTAGCACAGATACGCAGTATTTT.

In this sample, this clonotype turned up a few times. V usage is TRBV2 and J usage is TRBJ2-7; 9 bases align to TRBD2. V dropped 5 bases and J dropped 7; count of bases not matched to a gene: 12. CDR1 and CDR2 (germline): SNHLY, FYNNEI. The CDR3 runs to 15 residues. DNA of the CDR3: TGTGCCAGCAGTCCGACTAGCGGAACCTACAATGAGCAGTACTTC. This codes for CASSPTSGTYNEQYF.

This rearrangement joins TRBV2 to TRBJ2-5; the match to TRBD2 covers 10 bases. The CDR3 loop spans 15 amino acids. The trim removed 2 bases at V and 11 bases at J, leaving 11 bases unmatched. Germline CDR1 is SNHLY and CDR2 is FYNNEI. CDR3 nucleotides: TGTGCCAGCAGTGAAATGGCTAGCGGGGGTAATGAGCAGTACTTC. Amino acid sequence: CASSEMASGGNEQYF. The full variable domain, in which reference TRBV2 and TRBJ2-5 provide the parts outside the CDR3, is EPEVTQTPSHQVTQMGQEVILRCVPISNHLYFYWYRQILGQKVEFLVSFYNNEISEKSEIFDDQFSVERPDGSNFTLKIRSTKLEDSAMYFCASSEMASGGNEQYFGPGTRLLVL.

This clonotype has just a few counts. The rearrangement uses TRBV6-2 or TRBV6-3 and TRBJ1-2; 7 bases line up with TRBD1. This CDR3 is 14 amino acids long. V trimming: 6 bases; J trimming: 3 bases; junction bases outside the gene matches: 7. Germline V CDR1 and CDR2: MNHEY, SVGEGT. The CDR3 region has the DNA TGTGCCAGCAGGGAGATAGGACAGGACTATGGCTACACCTTC. Translating it yields CASREIGQDYGYTF.

This clonotype showed up just a few times. The CDR3 region is CASSLVQGVQPQHF. In DNA, the CDR3 is TGCGCCAGCAGCTTGGTTCAGGGCGTCCAGCCCCAGCATTTT. The chain uses TRBV5-1 and TRBJ1-5; possible D gene TRBD1, 5 bases. The V end lost 0 bases, the J end lost 7 bases, and 11 bases lay between the germline ends. Germline V gene data show CDR1 as SGHRS and CDR2 as YFSETQ. CDR3 length: 14 amino acids.

The V call is TRBV20-1, the J call TRBJ1-2, with D unresolved. Per germline, CDR1 DFQATT and CDR2 SNEGSKA (reference sequence). The CDR3 sequence is 12 residues long. The V and J ends lost 5 bases and 2 bases respectively, with 9 bases between them. The CDR3 loop is CSAGEGNYGYTF. CDR3 sequence (DNA): TGCAGTGCTGGGGAGGGAAACTATGGCTACACCTTC.

The sample holds a few counts of this clonotype. The chain couples TRBV7-2 to TRBJ1-4; possible D gene TRBD1, 5 bases. The CDR3 covers 14 residues. The V end lost 3 bases, the J end lost 7 bases, and 12 bases lay between the germline ends. Germline lookup yields CDR1 SGHTA and CDR2 FQGNSA. CDR3 loop: CASSLDTLGEKLFF. The CDR3 DNA reads TGTGCCAGCAGCTTGGACACCCTTGGTGAAAAACTGTTTTTT.

The rearrangement joins TRBV10-3 to TRBJ1-6, with TRBD1 matching 7 bases. Trimming took 3 bases from V and 4 from J; bases not matched to a gene: 0. CDR1 and CDR2 (germline): ENHRY, SYGVKD. There are 14 residues in the CDR3. CDR3 in DNA: TGTGCCATCAGTGACAGGGGGTATAATTCACCCCTCCACTTT. It is translated as CAISDRGYNSPLHF.

This clonotype was found a few times. The gene calls are TRBV12-3 or TRBV12-4 and TRBJ2-3, with D unresolved. Trimming left V 3 bases short and J 6 bases short, with 16 bases between. This CDR3 spans 15 amino acids. CDR3 in amino acids: CASSFLPNKEDTQYF. The DNA for the CDR3 is TGTGCCAGCAGTTTTTTGCCGAATAAGGAGGATACGCAGTATTTT.

This clonotype was observed a few times. The V call is TRBV20-1, the J call TRBJ1-2; 8 bases match TRBD1. Trimming at V came to 5 bases and at J to 2 bases, leaving 4 bases not matched to a gene. Germline CDR1 is DFQATT and CDR2 is SNEGSKA (reference sequence). The CDR3 is 13 residues long. As DNA, the CDR3 is TGCAGTGCTCAAACAGGGGGGAACTATGGCTACACCTTC. Protein: CSAQTGGNYGYTF.

This clonotype was found a few times. V gene TRBV4-2 combines with J gene TRBJ2-7, with 8 bases that match TRBD2. The CDR3 is 17 residues long. Germline trimming cut 1 base from V and 0 bases from J; bases unmatched to any gene: 8. In germline, CDR1 is LGHNA, CDR2 YNFKEQ. CDR3 nucleotides: TGTGCCAGCAGCCAAGGGGATCTAGCGGGCCTCTCCTACGAGCAGTACTTC. This translates into CASSQGDLAGLSYEQYF.

This clonotype was counted between two and nine times. The V and J genes are TRBV2 and TRBJ2-7; 8 bases line up with TRBD1. Germline CDR1 and CDR2: SNHLY and FYNNEI. Unmatched junction bases numbered 11, after V lost 6 bases and J lost 4 bases. This CDR3 is built from 15 residues. The CDR3 reads CASSTVDRGGYEQYF. The CDR3 DNA sequence: TGTGCCAGCAGCACCGTTGACAGGGGTGGGTACGAGCAGTACTTC.